This TCR beta chain was sequenced during a study of cytomegalovirus exposure and HLA in healthy donors (dated by TCRdb to about 2017). With respect to the entire study: According to an earlier analysis of several hundred of the donors, about 179 million T cells yielded 95 million to 140 million unique TCR beta sequences and about 280 Gb of sequence data. Approximately 310 gigabases of sequencing data and roughly 90 million unique TCR sequences were included in an early release covering roughly 600 HLA-typed donors. Of the roughly 390 genotyped donors, about 84% fell in the genetic ancestry cluster associated with self-reported Caucasian donors. The study aimed to test whether signatures of past pathogen exposure could be identified by cataloging public T cell receptors. The study used immunosequencing to profile the T cell repertoires of approximately 630 subjects and linked those repertoires to cytomegalovirus serostatus. Besides the first cohort of 500 to 700 subjects, a separate validation cohort made up of 120 different subjects was used. The study combined high-throughput TCR immunosequencing, statistical association of individual TCRs with disease status, and machine learning to predict cytomegalovirus infection status. A later analysis re-analyzed previously published TCR beta repertoires from several hundred donors and added high-resolution HLA genotyping to study TCR occurrence patterns. Rather than using new phenotypic data, the later analysis identified candidate immune exposures from TCR beta sequences and from how often those sequences occurred across donors. In an earlier analysis of around 540 of the donors, high-throughput TCR beta sequencing was used to judge whether each TCR beta V gene segment behaved as functional or pseudogenic. Donor age, sex, ethnicity and CMV serostatus were compiled together with the repertoire data. A later genetic analysis took genome-wide SNP genotypes for 398 of the 666 donors and used that subset as a discovery cohort. Every discovery cohort repertoire had been produced on one sequencing platform. HLA typing included class I and class II loci at four-digit resolution. The number of typed donors differed by locus: about 620-630 for A, B, C, DRB1 and DQB1; approximately 530 for DQA1; approximately 610 for DPA1; and around 490 for DPB1. About five DR-DQ haplotypes were handled as single units for association and clustering, since linkage in the cohort was strong. Among a few hundred genotyped donors of the cohort, an average of 235,054 unique TCR beta nucleotide sequences were sequenced per donor, roughly 18% of them non-productive.

A word on this clone: Its antigen remains undetermined. It has no much larger one-base neighbor in the sample; base qualities were not kept.

The library was prepared using the immunoSEQ multiplex PCR assay. The multiplex PCR relied on a mix of 60 forward primers for TCR Vbeta segments and 13 reverse primers for TCR Jbeta segments. Amplification of the CDR3 region of rearranged TCR beta genes was performed with a multiplex PCR assay on genomic DNA. Amplified TCR beta libraries were sequenced as 87-base-pair reads on the Illumina HiSeq System. Per the authors' processing: In a later analysis, tens of millions of unique TCR beta chains were counted across the roughly 610 repertoires, and some 10 million of these chains were shared by at least two donors. To remove PCR and sequencing errors, raw reads were error-corrected and collapsed into unique sequences using a nearest-neighbor algorithm that merged closely related sequences. Alignment of CDR3 sequences to IMGT reference sequences was used to assign V, D and J gene segments. For a sequence to be retained, a match of at least six nucleotides was required to both a V gene segment and a J gene segment. A rearrangement counted as productive if the CDR3 had no stop codons and remained in frame with V and J, and every other rearrangement counted as non-productive. Following IMGT convention, CDR3 was defined as the stretch from the second conserved V-encoded cysteine up to the conserved J-encoded phenylalanine. The earlier analysis of about 620 of the donors excluded sequences that lacked an unambiguous match to a single V gene segment. An earlier analysis of some 610 of the donors called V segments functional above 56.7% productive rearrangements and segregating when the between-donor standard deviation exceeded 5%. A statistical classification framework was developed to diagnose cytomegalovirus status using the catalog of TCR beta chain sequences. A later analysis assigned V and J genes by comparing TCR nucleotide sequences with IMGT/GENE-DB human TR gene sequences. The TCRdist pipeline was used in a later analysis to assign CDR3 sequences and most-parsimonious VDJ recombination scenarios. In a later analysis, every TCR beta chain was defined by the combination of its CDR3 amino acid sequence and its V-gene family, and reads without a unique V-gene family were dropped. As a way to deal with suspected cross-contamination and a sequencing artifact, a later analysis dropped roughly 620 nucleotide sequences that were highly shared and had low generation probability. For each public chain, a later analysis derived a clonal expansion index from normalized ranks of inferred template counts within each repertoire. In a later analysis, generation probabilities were computed using a VDJ recombination model fitted to out-of-frame rearrangements, and the results were checked against IGoR. Hypergeometric tests were used in a later analysis to score TCR-TCR, TCR-HLA and TCR-CMV co-occurrence, with a repertoire-size bias correction applied to the TCR pairs. A later analysis estimated false discovery rates by permuting HLA or CMV assignments 20 times. In a later analysis, co-occurring TCRs were grouped using DBSCAN, and TCRdist sequence similarity was added for clustering within HLA-allele-positive subsets. Co-occurrence clustering excluded repertoires with fewer than 30,000 or more than 120,000 public chains, plus five with anomalous nucleotide sharing. What TCRdb holds here is the immuneACCESS table cut down to in-frame rearrangements. Part of the clones is not present; checked against another copy, under half of the missing clones reflect an unresolved V gene, and the others are unexplained. V and J calls and clone size are as listed in that table; D and trimming were resolved from the DNA. Across this sample there are nearly 110,000 clones, with 77% seen only once. The top ten hold roughly 3.9% of the sample.

In total, 600 or so healthy bone marrow donors made up the cohort. At the time of sampling, all cohort members were nominally healthy, though unrecorded immune exposures were likely present. The donor tested CMV seronegative and was one of the 352 seronegative cohort members. Every donor gave a peripheral blood sample, and the peripheral blood mononuclear cells from that sample were used for TCR beta sequencing. The Qiagen DNeasy Blood Extraction Kit was used to extract genomic DNA from the blood cell samples. The full study reports these points: A later genetic analysis associated a missense DCLRE1C variant with V-gene and J-gene trimming of TCR beta chains, and an independent cohort replicated the association. Linkage disequilibrium might explain the correlated functional status among segregating V segments, but an unknown experimental factor could not be ruled out. Most TCR sequences were seen in very few donors, while some public TCRs were found in many individuals. Roughly uniform sequencing depth across donors was assumed in presence/absence analyses, although this assumption may not hold. A later analysis found that most CMV-associated TCR beta chains appeared HLA-restricted, with HLA associations seemingly driven largely by CMV exposure. The sequencing pipeline was judged likely to have produced a cluster of highly shared sequence variants as a technical artifact. In a later genetic analysis, fewer N-insertions in productive TCRs were reported among donors in an Asian-associated ancestry cluster than the approximately 670-donor mean. In both the original and validation cohorts, the classifier was reported to diagnose cytomegalovirus status with high specificity and sensitivity. The only immune exposure information available for the cohort was CMV serostatus. Because counts were too low, 15 to 20 rarely observed V segments, including chromosome 9 orphons, were left out of the earlier analysis of a few hundred of the donors. This cohort had only TCR beta chains sequenced, and the lack of alpha or paired-chain data limited which features could be detected. According to a later analysis, parvovirus B19, influenza, CMV and Epstein-Barr virus appeared linked to several top co-occurrence clusters. Because HLA typing was missing for some donors at each locus, association tests included only the typed subset. An earlier analysis of several hundred of the donors showed that most TCR beta V segments appeared in productive rearrangements either about 90% or about 30% of the time, which broadly matched IMGT annotations. In the study, 150 to 200 TCR beta chains were listed as associated with cytomegalovirus. In vitro tests confirmed that a few of the cytomegalovirus-associated TCR beta chains recognize cytomegalovirus antigens. A further reported finding was that TCR beta sequences accurately predicted the HLA-A and HLA-B alleles for most subjects in the first cohort. In a later analysis, TCR association rates were found to vary across HLA loci, with the most associated TCRs seen for DRB1 alleles and the fewest for HLA-C alleles. The authors suggested that the approach could potentially be generalized to other disease states and immunological phenotypes. A later analysis associated 15,000 or so TCR beta sequences with specific HLA alleles at a false discovery rate of 0.05. In a later analysis, HLA-associated TCR beta chains showed more clonal expansion and lower generation probabilities than non-associated chains that were equally common. When HLA alleles, especially DR and DQ, strongly co-occurred, attributing TCR associations to individual alleles was difficult.

This clonotype was obtained from a male donor in good health and CMV-seronegative. What was sequenced was PBMCs.

The CDR3 amino acid sequence is: CASSIERAGNSPLHF. The bases read TGTGCCAGTAGTATAGAGAGGGCTGGAAATTCACCCCTCCACTTT. The sequence joins TRBV19 to TRBJ1-6, with no reliable assignment of the D segment. CDR1 and CDR2, per the germline V gene (reference sequence), are LNHDA and SQIVND. The CDR3 measures 15 amino acids from cysteine to phenylalanine. The sequence is cut down to CDR3 DNA, 45 bases in frame from base 1. V gives up 0 bases and J gives up 7 bases, and the segment between their germline ends measures 10 bases.